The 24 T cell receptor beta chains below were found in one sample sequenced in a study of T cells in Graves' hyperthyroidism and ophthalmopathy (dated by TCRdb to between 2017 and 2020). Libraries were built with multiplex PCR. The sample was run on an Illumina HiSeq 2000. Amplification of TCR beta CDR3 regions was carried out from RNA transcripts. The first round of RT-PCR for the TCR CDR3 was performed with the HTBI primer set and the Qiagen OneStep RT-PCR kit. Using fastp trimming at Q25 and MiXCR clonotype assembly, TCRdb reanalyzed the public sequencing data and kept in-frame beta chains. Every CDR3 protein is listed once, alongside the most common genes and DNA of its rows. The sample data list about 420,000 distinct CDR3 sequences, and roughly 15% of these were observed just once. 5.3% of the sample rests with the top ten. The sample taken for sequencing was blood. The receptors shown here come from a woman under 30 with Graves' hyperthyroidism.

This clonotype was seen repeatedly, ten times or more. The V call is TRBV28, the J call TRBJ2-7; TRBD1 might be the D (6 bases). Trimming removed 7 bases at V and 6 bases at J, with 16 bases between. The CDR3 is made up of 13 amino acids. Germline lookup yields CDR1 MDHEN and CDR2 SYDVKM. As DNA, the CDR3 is TGTGCCAGCATTCAGACAGGTCCCAGCGAGCAGTACTTC. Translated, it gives CASIQTGPSEQYF.

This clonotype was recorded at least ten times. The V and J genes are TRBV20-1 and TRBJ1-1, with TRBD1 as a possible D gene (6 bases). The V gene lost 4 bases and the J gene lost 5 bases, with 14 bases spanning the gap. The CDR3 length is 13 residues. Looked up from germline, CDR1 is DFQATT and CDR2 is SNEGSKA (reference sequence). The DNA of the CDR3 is TGCAGTGCTAAGAGGGGGGCAAGGACTGAAGCTTTCTTT. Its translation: CSAKRGARTEAFF.

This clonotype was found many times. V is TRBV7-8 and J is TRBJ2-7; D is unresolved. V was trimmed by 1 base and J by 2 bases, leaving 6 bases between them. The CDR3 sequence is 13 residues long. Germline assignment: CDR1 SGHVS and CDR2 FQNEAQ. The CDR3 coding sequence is TGTGCCAGCAGCTTAGGGGTCACCTACGAGCAGTACTTC. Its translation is CASSLGVTYEQYF.

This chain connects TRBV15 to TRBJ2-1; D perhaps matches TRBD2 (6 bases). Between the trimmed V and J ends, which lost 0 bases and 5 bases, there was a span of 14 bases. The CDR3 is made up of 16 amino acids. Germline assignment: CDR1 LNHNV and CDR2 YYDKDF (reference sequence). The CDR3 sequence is CATSRDVGSLDNEQFF. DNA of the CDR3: TGTGCCACCAGCAGAGATGTCGGGAGTCTGGACAATGAGCAGTTCTTC.

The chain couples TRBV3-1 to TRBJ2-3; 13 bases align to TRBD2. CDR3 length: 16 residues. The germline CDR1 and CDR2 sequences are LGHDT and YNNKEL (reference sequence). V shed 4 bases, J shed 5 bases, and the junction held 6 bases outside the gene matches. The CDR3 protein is CASSRRLAGGLDTQYF. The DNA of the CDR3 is TGTGCCAGCAGCCGACGACTAGCGGGAGGCCTAGATACGCAGTATTTT.

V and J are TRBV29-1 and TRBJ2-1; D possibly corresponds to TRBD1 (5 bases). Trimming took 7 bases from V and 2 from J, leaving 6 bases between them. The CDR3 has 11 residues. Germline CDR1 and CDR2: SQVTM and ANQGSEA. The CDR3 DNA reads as TGCAGCGCAGGGACCTACAATGAGCAGTTCTTC. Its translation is CSAGTYNEQFF.

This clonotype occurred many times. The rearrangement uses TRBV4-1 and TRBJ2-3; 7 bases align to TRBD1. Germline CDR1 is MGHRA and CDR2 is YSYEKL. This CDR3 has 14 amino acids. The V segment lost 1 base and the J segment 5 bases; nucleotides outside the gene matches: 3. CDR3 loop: CASSQATGRDTQYF. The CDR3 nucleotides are TGCGCCAGCAGCCAAGCGACAGGGAGAGATACGCAGTATTTT.

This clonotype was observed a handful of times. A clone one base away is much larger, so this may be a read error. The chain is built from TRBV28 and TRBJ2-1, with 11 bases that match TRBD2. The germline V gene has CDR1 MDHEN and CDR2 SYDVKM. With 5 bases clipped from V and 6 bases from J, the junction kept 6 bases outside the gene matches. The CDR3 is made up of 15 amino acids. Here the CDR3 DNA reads TGTGCCAGCAGTCATCGACTAGCGGGAAGCAATGAGCAGTTCTTC. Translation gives CASSHRLAGSNEQFF. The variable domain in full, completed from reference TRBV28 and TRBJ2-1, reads DVKVTQSSRYLVKRTGEKVFLECVQDMDHENMFWYRQDPGLGLRLIYFSYDVKMKEKGDIPEGYSVSREKKERFSLILESASTNQTSMYLCASSHRLAGSNEQFFGPGTRLTVL.

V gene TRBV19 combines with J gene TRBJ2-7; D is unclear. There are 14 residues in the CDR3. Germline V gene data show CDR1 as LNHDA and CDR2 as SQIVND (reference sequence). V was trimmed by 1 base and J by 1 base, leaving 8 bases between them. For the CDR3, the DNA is TGTGCCAGTAGTATAGTAGACGGTTCCTACGAGCAGTACTTC. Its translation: CASSIVDGSYEQYF.

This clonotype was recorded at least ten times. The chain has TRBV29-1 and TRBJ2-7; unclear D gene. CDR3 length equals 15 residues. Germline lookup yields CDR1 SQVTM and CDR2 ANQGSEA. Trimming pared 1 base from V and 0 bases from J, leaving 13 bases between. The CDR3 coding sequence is TGCAGCGTTGAAGTTTTGGGCTCTGACTCCTACGAGCAGTACTTC. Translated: CSVEVLGSDSYEQYF.

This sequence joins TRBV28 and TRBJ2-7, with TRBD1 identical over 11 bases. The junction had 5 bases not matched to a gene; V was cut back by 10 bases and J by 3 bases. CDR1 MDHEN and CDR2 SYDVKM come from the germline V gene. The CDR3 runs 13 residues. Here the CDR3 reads CATTGTGGYEQYF. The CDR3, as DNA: TGTGCCACGACCGGGACAGGGGGCTACGAGCAGTACTTC.

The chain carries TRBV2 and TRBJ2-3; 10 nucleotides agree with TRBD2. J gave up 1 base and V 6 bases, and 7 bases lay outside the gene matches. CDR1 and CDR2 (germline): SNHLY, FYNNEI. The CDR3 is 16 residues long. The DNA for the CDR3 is TGTGCCAGCAGCGCCCCTGGACTAGCGGGCACAGATACGCAGTATTTT. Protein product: CASSAPGLAGTDTQYF. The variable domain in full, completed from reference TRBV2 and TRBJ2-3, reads EPEVTQTPSHQVTQMGQEVILRCVPISNHLYFYWYRQILGQKVEFLVSFYNNEISEKSEIFDDQFSVERPDGSNFTLKIRSTKLEDSAMYFCASSAPGLAGTDTQYFGPGTRLTVL.

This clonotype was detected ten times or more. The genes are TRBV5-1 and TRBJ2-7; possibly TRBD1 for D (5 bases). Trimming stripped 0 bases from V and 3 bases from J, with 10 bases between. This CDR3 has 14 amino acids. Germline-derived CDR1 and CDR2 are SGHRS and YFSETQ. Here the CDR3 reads CASSLEGSVYEQYF. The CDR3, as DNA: TGCGCCAGCAGCTTGGAGGGGTCAGTCTACGAGCAGTACTTC. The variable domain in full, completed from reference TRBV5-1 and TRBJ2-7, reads KAGVTQTPRYLIKTRGQQVTLSCSPISGHRSVSWYQQTPGQGLQFLFEYFSETQRNKGNFPGRFSGRQFSNSRSEMNVSTLELGDSALYLCASSLEGSVYEQYFGPGTRLTVT.

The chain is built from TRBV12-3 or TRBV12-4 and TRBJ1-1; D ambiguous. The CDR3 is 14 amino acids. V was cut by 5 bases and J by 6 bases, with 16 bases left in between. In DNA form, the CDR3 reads TGTGCCAGCAGTCACGCCGGGCCGTATTCTGAAGCTTTCTTT. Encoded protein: CASSHAGPYSEAFF.

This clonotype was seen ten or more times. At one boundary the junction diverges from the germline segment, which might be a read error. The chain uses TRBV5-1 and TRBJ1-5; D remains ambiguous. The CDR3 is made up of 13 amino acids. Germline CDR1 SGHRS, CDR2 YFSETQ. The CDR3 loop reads CASSRDSNQPQHF. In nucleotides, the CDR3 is TGTGCCAGCAGTCGAGACAGCAATCAGCCCCAGCATTTT.

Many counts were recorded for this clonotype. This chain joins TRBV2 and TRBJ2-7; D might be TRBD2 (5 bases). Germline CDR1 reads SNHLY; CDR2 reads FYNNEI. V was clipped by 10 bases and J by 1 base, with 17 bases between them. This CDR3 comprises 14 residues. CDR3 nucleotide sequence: TGTGCCATCGTCTTGTACGGGGAATCCTACGAGCAGTACTTC. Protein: CAIVLYGESYEQYF.

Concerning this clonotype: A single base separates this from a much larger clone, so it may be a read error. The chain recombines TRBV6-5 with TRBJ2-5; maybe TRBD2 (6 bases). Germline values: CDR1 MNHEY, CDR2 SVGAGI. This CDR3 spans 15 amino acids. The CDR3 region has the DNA TGTGTCAGCAGTTTGGCGGGGCGCAGGCAAGAGACCCAGTACTTC. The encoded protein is CVSSLAGRRQETQYF.

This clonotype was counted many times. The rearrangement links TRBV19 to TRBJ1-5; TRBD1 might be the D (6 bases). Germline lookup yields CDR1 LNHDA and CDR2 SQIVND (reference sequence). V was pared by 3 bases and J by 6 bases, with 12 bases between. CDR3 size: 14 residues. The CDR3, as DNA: TGTGCCAGTAGTATCGAAGGAGGGGGTCAGCCCCAGCATTTT. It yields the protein CASSIEGGGQPQHF.

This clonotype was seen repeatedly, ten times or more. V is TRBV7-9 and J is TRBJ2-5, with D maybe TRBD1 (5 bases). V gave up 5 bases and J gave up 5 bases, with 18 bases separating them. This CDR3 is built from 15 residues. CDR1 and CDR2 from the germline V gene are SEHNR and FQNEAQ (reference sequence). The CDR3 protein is CASSPGQVDRETQYF. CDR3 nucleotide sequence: TGTGCCAGCAGCCCCGGACAAGTTGATCGGGAGACCCAGTACTTC.

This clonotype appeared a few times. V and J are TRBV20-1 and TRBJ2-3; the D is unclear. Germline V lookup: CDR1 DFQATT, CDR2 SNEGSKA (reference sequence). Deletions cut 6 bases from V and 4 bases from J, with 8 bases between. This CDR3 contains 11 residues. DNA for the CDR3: TGCAGTGCAGGACCCCCAGATACGCAGTATTTT. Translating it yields CSAGPPDTQYF.

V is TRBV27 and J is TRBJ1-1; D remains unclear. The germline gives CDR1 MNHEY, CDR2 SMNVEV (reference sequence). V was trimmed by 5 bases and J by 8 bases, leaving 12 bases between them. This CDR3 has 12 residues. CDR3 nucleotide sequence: TGTGCCAGCAGTCCATTCCTATGGGAAGCTTTCTTT. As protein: CASSPFLWEAFF.

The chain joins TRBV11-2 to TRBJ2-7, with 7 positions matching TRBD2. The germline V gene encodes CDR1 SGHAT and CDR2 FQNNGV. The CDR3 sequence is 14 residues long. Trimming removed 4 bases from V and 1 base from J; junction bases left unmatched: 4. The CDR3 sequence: CASSSRRESYEQYF. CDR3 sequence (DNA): TGTGCCAGCAGCTCGAGGCGGGAGTCCTACGAGCAGTACTTC.

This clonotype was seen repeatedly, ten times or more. The CDR3 loop reads CASSQEWAGTSGNDQETQYF. The CDR3 DNA is TGTGCCAGCAGCCAAGAGTGGGCCGGGACTAGCGGGAACGACCAAGAGACCCAGTACTTC. The chain employs TRBV3-1 and TRBJ2-5, with 13 positions matching TRBD2. With V trimmed by 0 bases and J by 0 bases, 10 bases remained unmatched. This CDR3 spans 20 amino acids. Germline assignment: CDR1 LGHDT and CDR2 YNNKEL (reference sequence).

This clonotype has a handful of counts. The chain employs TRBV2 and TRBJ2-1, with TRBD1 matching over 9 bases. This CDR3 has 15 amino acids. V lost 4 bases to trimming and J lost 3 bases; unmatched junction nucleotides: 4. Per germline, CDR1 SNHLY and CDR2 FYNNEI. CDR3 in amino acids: CASSADRGDYNEQFF. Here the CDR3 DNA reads TGTGCCAGCAGTGCCGACAGGGGGGACTACAATGAGCAGTTCTTC. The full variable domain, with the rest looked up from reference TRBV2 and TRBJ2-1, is EPEVTQTPSHQVTQMGQEVILRCVPISNHLYFYWYRQILGQKVEFLVSFYNNEISEKSEIFDDQFSVERPDGSNFTLKIRSTKLEDSAMYFCASSADRGDYNEQFFGPGTRLTVL.